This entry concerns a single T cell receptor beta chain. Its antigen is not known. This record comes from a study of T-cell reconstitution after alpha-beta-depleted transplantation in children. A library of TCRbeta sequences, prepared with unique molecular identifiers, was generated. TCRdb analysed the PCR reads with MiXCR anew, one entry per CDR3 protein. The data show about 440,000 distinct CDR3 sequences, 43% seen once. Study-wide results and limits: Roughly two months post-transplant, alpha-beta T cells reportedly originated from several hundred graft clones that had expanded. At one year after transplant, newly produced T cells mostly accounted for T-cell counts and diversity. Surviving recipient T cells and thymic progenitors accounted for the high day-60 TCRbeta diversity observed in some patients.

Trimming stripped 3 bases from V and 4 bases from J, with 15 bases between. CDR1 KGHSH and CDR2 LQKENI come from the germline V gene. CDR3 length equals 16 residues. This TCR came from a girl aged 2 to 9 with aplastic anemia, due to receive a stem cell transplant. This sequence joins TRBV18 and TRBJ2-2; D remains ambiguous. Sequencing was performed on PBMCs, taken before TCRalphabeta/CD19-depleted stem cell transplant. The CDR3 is CASSPFSRHSTGELFF. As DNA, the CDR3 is TGTGCCAGCTCACCCTTCAGCCGTCACTCCACCGGGGAGCTGTTTTTT. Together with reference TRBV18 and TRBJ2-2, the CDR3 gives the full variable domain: NAGVMQNPRHLVRRRGQEARLRCSPMKGHSHVYWYRQLPEEGLKFMVYLQKENIIDESGMPKERFSAEFPKEGPSILRIQQVVRGDSAAYFCASSPFSRHSTGELFFGEGSRLTVL.